The source of this T cell receptor (beta chain) is a study of T-cell reconstitution after alpha-beta-depleted transplantation in children (dated by TCRdb to about 2016). With regard to the full study: Using TCR repertoire profiling, the study quantitatively followed how T-cell immune reconstitution unfolded in children after TCRalphabeta/CD19-depleted allogeneic hematopoietic cell transplantation.

The investigation overall reported the following: The apparently early alphabetaT-cell count recovery about two months after transplant was reportedly dependent on only several hundred rapidly expanded clones derived from non-depleted graft cells. In some patients, the high TCRbeta diversity seen at day 60 was put down to recipient T cells and intrathymic progenitors that had survived conditioning. Over the following months the frequencies of hyperexpanded clones went down, and after one year T-cell counts and TCRbeta diversity were mostly credited to newly produced T cells.

From its cysteine to its phenylalanine, the CDR3 spans 14 amino acids. The read is trimmed to its CDR3 DNA, 42 bases read in frame from base 1. The junction carries 20 bases between V and J, which are trimmed by 10 bases and 7 bases respectively. The germline V gene yields MDHEN for CDR1 and SYDVKM for CDR2. This clonotype showed up just a few times. No antigen is known for it. Per-base quality was not reported, and no clone a single base away is much larger than it. In the paper's terms, the treatment or condition label means: allogeneic hematopoietic cell transplantation with graft depleted of TCRalphabeta T cells and CD19 B cells. TCRalphabeta/CD19-depleted allogeneic hematopoietic cell grafts were given to the transplant recipients, all of whom were children. The library was prepared using PCR. Sequencing was performed on an Illumina HiSeq 2500. TCR library preparation used molecular barcoding, with unique molecular identifiers applied to normalize quantification of the TCRbeta repertoire. The public sequencing data were trimmed at Q25 with fastp and processed into clonotypes with MiXCR by TCRdb, which kept only in-frame beta chains. Here each entry gathers all rows of one CDR3 protein and keeps the most common genes and DNA. This sample comprises more than 400,000 distinct CDR3 sequences, over 10% of them detected only once. Together, the top ten hold 12% to 15% of the sample.

This receptor was taken from a female patient between 2 and 10 years old who had a stem cell transplant for aplastic anemia, so the T cells may come from the graft donor. Material: PBMCs, mostly from graft donor cells, obtained 180 days after TCRalphabeta/CD19-depleted stem cell transplant. This chain joins TRBV28 to TRBJ2-1, with TRBD2 as a weak D call on 6 bases. The CDR3 has the sequence CATKYTGVSNEQFF. In nucleotide form, the sequence is TGTGCCACCAAGTATACGGGGGTTAGTAATGAGCAGTTCTTC.